This paragraph reports one TCR beta chain. Its matching antigen is unknown. Germline V gene data show CDR1 as SNHLY and CDR2 as FYNNEI. The V and J ends lost 5 bases and 4 bases respectively, with 15 bases between them. CDR3 length equals 15 residues. Produced via immunoSEQ multiplex PCR; TCRdb's table is partial and in-frame only. The sample includes about 120,000 clones, less than 95% of them seen just once. This sample is part of a study of siplizumab effects on memory and regulatory T cells. Regarding the study as a whole: Whether proliferating Tregs in siplizumab cultures suppress was not functionally confirmed.

The chain joins TRBV2 to TRBJ1-5; the D is unclear. Sequences were obtained from non-Treg CD4+ T cells sorted from blood. This TCR was recovered from a human donor in good health. CDR3 sequence: CASSRLLGWNQPQHF. CDR3 DNA: TGTGCCAGCAGTAGACTCCTCGGTTGGAATCAGCCCCAGCATTTT.